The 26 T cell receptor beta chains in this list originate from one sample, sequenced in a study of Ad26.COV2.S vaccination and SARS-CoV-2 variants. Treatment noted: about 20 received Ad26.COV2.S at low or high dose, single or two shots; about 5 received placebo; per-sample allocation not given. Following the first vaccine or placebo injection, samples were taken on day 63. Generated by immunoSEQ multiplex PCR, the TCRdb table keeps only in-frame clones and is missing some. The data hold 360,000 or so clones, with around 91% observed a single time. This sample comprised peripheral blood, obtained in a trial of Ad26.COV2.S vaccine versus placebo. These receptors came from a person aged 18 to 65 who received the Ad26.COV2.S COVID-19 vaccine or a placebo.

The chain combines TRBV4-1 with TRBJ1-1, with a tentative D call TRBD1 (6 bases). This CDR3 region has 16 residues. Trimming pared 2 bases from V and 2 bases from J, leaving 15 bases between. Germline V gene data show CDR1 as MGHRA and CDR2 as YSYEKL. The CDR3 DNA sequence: TGCGCCAGCAGCCAATCCCCGGGACACCGAAACACTGAAGCTTTCTTT. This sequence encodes CASSQSPGHRNTEAFF.

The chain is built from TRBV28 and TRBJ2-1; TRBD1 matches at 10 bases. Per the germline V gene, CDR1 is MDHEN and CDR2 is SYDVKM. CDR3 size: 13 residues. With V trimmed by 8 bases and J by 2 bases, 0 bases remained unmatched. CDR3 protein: CASGTGAYNEQFF. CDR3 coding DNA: TGTGCCAGCGGGACAGGGGCCTACAATGAGCAGTTCTTC.

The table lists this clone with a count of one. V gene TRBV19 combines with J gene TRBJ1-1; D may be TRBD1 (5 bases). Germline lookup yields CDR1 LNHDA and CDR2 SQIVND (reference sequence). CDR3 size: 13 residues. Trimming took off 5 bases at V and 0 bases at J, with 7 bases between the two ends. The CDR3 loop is CASSLTVNTEAFF. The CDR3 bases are TGTGCCAGTAGTTTGACAGTGAACACTGAAGCTTTCTTT.

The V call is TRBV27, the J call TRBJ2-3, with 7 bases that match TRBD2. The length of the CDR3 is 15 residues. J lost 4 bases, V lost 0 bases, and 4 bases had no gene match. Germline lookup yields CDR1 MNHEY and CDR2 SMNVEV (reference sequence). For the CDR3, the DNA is TGTGCCAGCAGTTTATCGGGGAGGGGCCCAGATACGCAGTATTTT. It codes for CASSLSGRGPDTQYF.

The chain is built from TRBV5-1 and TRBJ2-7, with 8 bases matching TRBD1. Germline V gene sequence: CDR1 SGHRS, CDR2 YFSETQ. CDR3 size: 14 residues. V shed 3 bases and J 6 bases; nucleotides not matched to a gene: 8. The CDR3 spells CASSSRDRWGEQYF. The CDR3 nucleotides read TGCGCCAGCAGCTCCCGGGACAGGTGGGGCGAGCAGTACTTC.

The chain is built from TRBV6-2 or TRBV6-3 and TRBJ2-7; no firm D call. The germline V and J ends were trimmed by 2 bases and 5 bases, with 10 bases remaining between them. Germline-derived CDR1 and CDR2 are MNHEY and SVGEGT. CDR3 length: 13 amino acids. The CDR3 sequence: CASSYAWGNEQYF. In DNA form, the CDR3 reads TGTGCCAGCAGTTACGCTTGGGGTAACGAGCAGTACTTC.

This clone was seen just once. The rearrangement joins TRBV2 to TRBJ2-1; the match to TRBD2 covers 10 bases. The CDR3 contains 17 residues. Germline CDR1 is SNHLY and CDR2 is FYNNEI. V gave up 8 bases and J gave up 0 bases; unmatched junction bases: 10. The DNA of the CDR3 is TGTGCCAGCCTGGAGGCTAGCGGGAGAGGCTCCTACAATGAGCAGTTCTTC. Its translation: CASLEASGRGSYNEQFF.

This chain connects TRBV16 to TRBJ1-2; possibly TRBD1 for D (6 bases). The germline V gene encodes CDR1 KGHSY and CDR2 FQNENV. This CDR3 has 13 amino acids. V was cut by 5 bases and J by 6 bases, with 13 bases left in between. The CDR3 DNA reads TGTGCCAGCAGCAGATCGGGGGCGAATGGCTACACCTTC. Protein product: CASSRSGANGYTF.

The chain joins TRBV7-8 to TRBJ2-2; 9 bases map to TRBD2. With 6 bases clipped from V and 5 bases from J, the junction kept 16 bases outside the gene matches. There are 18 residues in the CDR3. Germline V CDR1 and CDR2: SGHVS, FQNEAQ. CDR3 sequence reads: CASRARLAGNSGTGELFF. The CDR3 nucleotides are TGTGCCAGCAGGGCTAGGCTAGCGGGAAATTCAGGAACCGGGGAGCTGTTTTTT.

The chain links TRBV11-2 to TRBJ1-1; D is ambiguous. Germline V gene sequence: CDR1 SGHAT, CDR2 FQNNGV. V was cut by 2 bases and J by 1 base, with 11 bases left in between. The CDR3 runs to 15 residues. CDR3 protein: CASSLYSAKNTEAFF. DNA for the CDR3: TGTGCCAGCAGCTTATACTCTGCGAAGAACACTGAAGCTTTCTTT. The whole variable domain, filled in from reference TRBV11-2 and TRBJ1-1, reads EAGVAQSPRYKIIEKRQSVAFWCNPISGHATLYWYQQILGQGPKLLIQFQNNGVVDDSQLPKDRFSAERLKGVDSTLKIQPAKLEDSAVYLCASSLYSAKNTEAFFGQGTRLTVV.

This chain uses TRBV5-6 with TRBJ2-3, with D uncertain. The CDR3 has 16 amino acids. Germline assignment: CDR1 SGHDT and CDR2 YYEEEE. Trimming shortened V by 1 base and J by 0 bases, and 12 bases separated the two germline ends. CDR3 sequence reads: CASSLRFDWSTDTQYF. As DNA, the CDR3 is TGTGCCAGCAGCTTGCGTTTCGACTGGAGCACAGATACGCAGTATTTT.

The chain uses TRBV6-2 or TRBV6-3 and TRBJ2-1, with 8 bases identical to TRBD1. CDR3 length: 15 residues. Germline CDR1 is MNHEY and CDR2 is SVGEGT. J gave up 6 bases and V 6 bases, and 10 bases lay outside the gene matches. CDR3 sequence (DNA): TGTGCCAGCAGCCCCGGACAGGGCGACCTCAATGAGCAGTTCTTC. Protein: CASSPGQGDLNEQFF.

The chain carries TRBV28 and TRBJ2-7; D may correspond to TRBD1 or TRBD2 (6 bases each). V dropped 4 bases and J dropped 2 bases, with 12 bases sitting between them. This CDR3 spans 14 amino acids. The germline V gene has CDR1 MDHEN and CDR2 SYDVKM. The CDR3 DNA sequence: TGTGCCAGCAGTTCTGGGGGCGGGACCTACGAGCAGTACTTC. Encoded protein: CASSSGGGTYEQYF.

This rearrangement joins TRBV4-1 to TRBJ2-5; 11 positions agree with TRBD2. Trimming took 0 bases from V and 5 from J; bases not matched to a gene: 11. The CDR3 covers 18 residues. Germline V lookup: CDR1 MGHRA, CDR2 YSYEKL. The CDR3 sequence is CASSQDSSLAGEVETQYF. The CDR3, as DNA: TGCGCCAGCAGCCAAGATTCCTCACTAGCGGGAGAGGTGGAGACCCAGTACTTC.

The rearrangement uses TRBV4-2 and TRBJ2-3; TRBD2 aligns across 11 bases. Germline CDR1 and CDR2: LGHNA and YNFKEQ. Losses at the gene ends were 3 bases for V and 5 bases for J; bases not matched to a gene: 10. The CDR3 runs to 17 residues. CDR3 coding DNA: TGTGCCAGCAGCCAGAAGCCCCTAGCGGGAGGAGGAGATACGCAGTATTTT. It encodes CASSQKPLAGGGDTQYF.

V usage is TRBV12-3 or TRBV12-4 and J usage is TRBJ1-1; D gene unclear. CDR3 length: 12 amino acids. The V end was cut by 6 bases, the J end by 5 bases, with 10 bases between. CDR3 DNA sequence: TGTGCCAGCAGCTTCCCGAGGACTGAAGCTTTCTTT. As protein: CASSFPRTEAFF.

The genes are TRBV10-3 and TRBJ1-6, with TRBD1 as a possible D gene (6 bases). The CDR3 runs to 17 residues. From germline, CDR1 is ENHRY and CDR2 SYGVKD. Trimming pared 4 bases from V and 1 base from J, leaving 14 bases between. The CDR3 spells CAISAAGVGSYNSPLHF. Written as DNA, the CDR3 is TGTGCCATCAGTGCAGCAGGGGTCGGGTCCTATAATTCACCCCTCCACTTT.

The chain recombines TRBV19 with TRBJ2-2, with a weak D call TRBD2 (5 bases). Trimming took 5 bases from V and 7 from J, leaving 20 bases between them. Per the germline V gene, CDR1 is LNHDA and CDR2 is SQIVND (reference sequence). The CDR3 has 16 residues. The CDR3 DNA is TGTGCCAGTAGTTCTAGGGTGGGAGTTTTCGGCGGGGAGCTGTTTTTT. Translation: CASSSRVGVFGGELFF.

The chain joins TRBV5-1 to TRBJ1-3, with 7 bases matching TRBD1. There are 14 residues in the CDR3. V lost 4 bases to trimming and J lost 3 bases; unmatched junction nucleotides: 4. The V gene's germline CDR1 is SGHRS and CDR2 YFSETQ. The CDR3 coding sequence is TGCGCCAGCAGCCCCCGGACAGGTGGAAACACCATATATTTT. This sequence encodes CASSPRTGGNTIYF. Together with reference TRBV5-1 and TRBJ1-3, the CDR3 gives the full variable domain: KAGVTQTPRYLIKTRGQQVTLSCSPISGHRSVSWYQQTPGQGLQFLFEYFSETQRNKGNFPGRFSGRQFSNSRSEMNVSTLELGDSALYLCASSPRTGGNTIYFGEGSWLTVV.

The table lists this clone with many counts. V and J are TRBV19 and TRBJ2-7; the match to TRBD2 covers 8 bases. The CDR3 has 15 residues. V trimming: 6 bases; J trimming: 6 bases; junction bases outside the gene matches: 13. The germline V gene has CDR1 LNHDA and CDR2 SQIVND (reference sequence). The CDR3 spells CASRETGGPLSEQYF. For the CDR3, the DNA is TGTGCCAGTAGAGAAACGGGGGGGCCTTTATCCGAGCAGTACTTC.

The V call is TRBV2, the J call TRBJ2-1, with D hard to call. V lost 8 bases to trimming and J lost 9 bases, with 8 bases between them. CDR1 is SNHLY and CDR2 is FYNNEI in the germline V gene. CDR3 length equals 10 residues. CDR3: CASRTVEQFF. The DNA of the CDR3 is TGTGCCAGCCGGACGGTTGAGCAGTTCTTC.

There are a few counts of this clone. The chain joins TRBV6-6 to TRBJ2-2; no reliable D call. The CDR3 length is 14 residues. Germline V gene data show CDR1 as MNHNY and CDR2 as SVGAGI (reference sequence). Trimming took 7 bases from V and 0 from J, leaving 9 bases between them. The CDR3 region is CASTGRSNTGELFF. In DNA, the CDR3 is TGTGCCAGCACCGGAAGATCGAACACCGGGGAGCTGTTTTTT.

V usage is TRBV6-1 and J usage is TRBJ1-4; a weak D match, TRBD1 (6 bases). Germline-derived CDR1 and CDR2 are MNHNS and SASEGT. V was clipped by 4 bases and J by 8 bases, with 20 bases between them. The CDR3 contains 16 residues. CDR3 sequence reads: CASSVPFRQVLEKLFF. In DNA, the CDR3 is TGTGCCAGCAGTGTGCCCTTCCGACAGGTTCTCGAAAAACTGTTTTTT.

The CDR3 nucleotides are TGTGCCAGCAGCTCGAGACTAGCGGGAGCAACAGATACGCAGTATTTT. Its translation is CASSSRLAGATDTQYF. This sequence joins TRBV3-1 (or the pseudogene TRBV3-2) and TRBJ2-3; 12 bases agree with TRBD2. V lost 5 bases and J lost 3; bases outside the gene matches: 6. The CDR3 has 16 residues. Germline V gene data show CDR1 as LGHDT and CDR2 as YNNKEL (reference sequence).

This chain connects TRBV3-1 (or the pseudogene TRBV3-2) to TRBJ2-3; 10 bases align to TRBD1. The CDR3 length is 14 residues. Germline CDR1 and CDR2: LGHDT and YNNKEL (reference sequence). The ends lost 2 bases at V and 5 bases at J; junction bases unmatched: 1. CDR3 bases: TGTGCCAGCAGCCAAAGGGACAGGGGAGATACGCAGTATTTT. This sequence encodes CASSQRDRGDTQYF.

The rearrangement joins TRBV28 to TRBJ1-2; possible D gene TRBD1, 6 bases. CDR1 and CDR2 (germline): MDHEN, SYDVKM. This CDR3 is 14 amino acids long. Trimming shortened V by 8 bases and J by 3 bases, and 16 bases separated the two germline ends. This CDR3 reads CASAPPQGYYGYTF. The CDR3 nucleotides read TGTGCCAGCGCTCCTCCCCAGGGGTACTATGGCTACACCTTC.